This T cell receptor beta chain was identified in a study of identical twins. Study results and caveats: Abundant beta clonotypes from cord blood bore fewer insertions; memory repertoires lacked this pattern. Recombination models fit unrelated individuals' TCR alpha sharing but underestimated twins'.

TCRdb re-analysed the 5' RACE reads in MiXCR, keeping a single row per CDR3 protein. Of 430,000 or so distinct CDR3 sequences in the sample, more than 20% were seen once. This clonotype was counted only a few times. What it binds is unknown. Germline V gene lookup returns CDR1 SGHRS and CDR2 YFSETQ. The CDR3 is made up of 15 amino acids. V was trimmed by 4 bases and J by 4 bases, leaving 14 bases between them. The same sample was also used in a study of T cells expressing NK-cell markers.

Sequencing was performed on CD4+ T cells sorted from blood. This receptor was taken from a woman younger than 30 in good health. The V and J genes are TRBV5-1 and TRBJ2-2; D unresolved. The CDR3, as DNA: TGCGCCAGCAGCCCCCAGGCAGACCTCACCGGGGAGCTGTTTTTT. This codes for CASSPQADLTGELFF.